The TCR beta chain under discussion was sequenced for a study of T cell repertoires in cytomegalovirus infection. As for the study in general: Public TCR beta signatures indicated both CMV infection and matching HLA type.

V was pared by 2 bases and J by 2 bases, with 16 bases between. The CDR3 extends over 16 amino acids. The germline gives CDR1 MNHEY, CDR2 SVGEGT. As to this clonotype: The target antigen is unknown.

MiXCR, run by TCRdb on the reads, gives a single entry per CDR3 protein. Of some 300,000 distinct CDR3 sequences in the sample, 15% to 20% were seen once. Study-wide results and limits: The ex vivo response was dominated by HLA-C-restricted CMV-specific TCR beta clonotypes.

Source material: PBMCs. The sequence was obtained from a human donor in good health (CMV status not recorded). Some clones in this sample may be carry-over from other donors' samples. The chain has TRBV6-2 or TRBV6-3 and TRBJ2-7; D not resolved. The CDR3 sequence: CASSYPGSDGAYEQYF. The CDR3 DNA is TGTGCCAGCAGTTACCCTGGATCGGACGGAGCCTACGAGCAGTACTTC.